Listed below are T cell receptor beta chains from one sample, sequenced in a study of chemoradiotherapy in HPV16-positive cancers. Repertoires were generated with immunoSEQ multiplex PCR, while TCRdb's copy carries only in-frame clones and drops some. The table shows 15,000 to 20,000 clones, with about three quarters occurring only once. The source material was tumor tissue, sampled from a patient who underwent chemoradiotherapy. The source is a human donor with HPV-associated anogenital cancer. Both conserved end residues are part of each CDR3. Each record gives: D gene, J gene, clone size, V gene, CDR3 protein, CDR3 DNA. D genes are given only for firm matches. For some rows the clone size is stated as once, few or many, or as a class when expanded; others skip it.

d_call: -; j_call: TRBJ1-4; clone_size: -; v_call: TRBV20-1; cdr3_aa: CSARIAEKLFF; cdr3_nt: TGCAGTGCTAGAATCGCTGAAAAACTGTTTTTT
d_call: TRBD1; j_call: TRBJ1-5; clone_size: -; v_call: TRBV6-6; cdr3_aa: CASSRQGRSQPQHF; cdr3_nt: TGTGCCAGCAGTAGACAGGGTCGGAGTCAGCCCCAGCATTTT
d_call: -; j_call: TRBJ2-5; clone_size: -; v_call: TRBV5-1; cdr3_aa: CASSRRAGGRFGETQYF; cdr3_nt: TGCGCCAGCAGCCGTCGCGCCGGGGGCCGATTTGGAGAGACCCAGTACTTC
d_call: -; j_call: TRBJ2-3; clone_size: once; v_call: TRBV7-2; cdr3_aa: CASSSTTSGTQYF; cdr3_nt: TGTGCCAGCAGCTCAACGACTAGTGGTACGCAGTATTTT
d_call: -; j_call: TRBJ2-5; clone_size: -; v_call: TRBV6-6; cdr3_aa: CASSGAEETQYF; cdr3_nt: TGTGCCAGTTCAGGGGCTGAGGAGACCCAGTACTTC
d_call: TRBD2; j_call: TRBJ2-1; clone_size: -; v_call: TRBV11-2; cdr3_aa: CASSLRGRAANEQFF; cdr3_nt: TGTGCCAGCAGCTTACGCGGGAGGGCCGCAAATGAGCAGTTCTTC
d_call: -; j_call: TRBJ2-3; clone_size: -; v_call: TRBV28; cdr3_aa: CATGGDLTDTQYF; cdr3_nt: TGTGCCACCGGCGGGGACCTCACAGATACGCAGTATTTT
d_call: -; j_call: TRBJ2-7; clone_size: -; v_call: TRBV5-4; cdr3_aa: CASSSGPKVEQYF; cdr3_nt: TGTGCCAGCAGCTCCGGGCCTAAAGTAGAGCAGTACTTC
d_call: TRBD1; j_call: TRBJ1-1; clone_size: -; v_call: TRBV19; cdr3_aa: CASTDGRTGNTEAFF; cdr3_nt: TGTGCCAGTACCGACGGGCGGACAGGGAACACTGAAGCTTTCTTT
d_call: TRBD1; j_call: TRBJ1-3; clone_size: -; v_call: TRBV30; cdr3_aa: CAWSVLTGGLNTIYF; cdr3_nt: TGTGCCTGGAGTGTACTAACAGGGGGTCTTAACACCATATATTTT
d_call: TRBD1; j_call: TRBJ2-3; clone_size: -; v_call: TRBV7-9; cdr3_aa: CASSPRTGWSTDTQYF; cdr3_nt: TGTGCCAGCAGCCCTAGGACAGGTTGGAGCACAGATACGCAGTATTTT
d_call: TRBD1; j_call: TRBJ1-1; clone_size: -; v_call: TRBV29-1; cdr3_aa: CSGEDRGKAEAFF; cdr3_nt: TGCAGCGGTGAGGACAGGGGGAAGGCTGAAGCTTTCTTT
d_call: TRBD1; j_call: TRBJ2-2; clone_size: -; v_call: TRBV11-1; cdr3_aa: CASSPDRARTGELFF; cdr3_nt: TGTGCCAGCAGCCCAGACAGGGCGAGAACCGGGGAGCTGTTTTTT
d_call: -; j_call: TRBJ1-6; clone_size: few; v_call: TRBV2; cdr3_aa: CASSEAWTTFNSPLHF; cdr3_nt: TGTGCCAGCAGTGAAGCGTGGACAACCTTCAATTCACCCCTCCACTTT
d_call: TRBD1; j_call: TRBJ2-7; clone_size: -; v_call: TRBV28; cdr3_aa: CASSSPGQGVNEQYF; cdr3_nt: TGTGCCAGCAGTTCCCCGGGACAGGGGGTTAACGAGCAGTACTTC
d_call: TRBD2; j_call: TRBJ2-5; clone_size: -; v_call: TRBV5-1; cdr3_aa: CASSEVSGGAETQYF; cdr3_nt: TGCGCCAGCAGCGAAGTTAGCGGGGGGGCAGAGACCCAGTACTTC
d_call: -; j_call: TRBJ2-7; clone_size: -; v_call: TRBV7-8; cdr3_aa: CASSPEAESEQYF; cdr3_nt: TGTGCCAGCAGCCCGGAGGCGGAGTCCGAGCAGTACTTC
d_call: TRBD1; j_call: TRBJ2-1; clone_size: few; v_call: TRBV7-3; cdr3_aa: CASSSLSTGHEQFF; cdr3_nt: TGTGCCAGCAGCTCACTCTCGACAGGGCATGAGCAGTTCTTC
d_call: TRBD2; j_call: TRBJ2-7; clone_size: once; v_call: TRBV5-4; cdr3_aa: CASSPGASGDGFYEQYF; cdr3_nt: TGTGCCAGCAGCCCCGGGGCTAGCGGGGACGGCTTCTACGAGCAGTACTTC
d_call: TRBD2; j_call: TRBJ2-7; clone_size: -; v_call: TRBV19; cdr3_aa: CASRKTGTSGYEQYF; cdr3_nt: TGTGCCAGTAGGAAAACCGGGACTAGCGGATACGAGCAGTACTTC
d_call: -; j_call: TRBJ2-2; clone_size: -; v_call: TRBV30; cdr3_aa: CAWGTGTNTGELFF; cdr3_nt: TGTGCCTGGGGAACAGGTACGAACACCGGGGAGCTGTTTTTT
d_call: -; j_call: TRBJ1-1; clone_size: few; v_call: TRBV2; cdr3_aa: CASSARANTEAFF; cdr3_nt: TGTGCCAGCAGTGCAAGGGCGAACACTGAAGCTTTCTTT
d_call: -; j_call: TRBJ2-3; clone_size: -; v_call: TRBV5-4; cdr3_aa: CASSDGSRTDTQYF; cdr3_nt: TGTGCCAGCAGCGACGGGTCTCGCACAGATACGCAGTATTTT
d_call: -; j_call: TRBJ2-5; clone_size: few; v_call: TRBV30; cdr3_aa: CAWSGSRTQYF; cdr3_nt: TGTGCCTGGAGTGGTTCGAGGACCCAGTACTTC
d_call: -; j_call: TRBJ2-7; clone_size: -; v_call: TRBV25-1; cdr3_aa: CASSEYGGHPYEQYF; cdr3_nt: TGTGCCAGCAGTGAATATGGGGGACACCCCTACGAGCAGTACTTC
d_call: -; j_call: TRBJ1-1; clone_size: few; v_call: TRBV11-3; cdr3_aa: CASSQSAATEAFF; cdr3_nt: TGTGCCAGCAGCCAGTCGGCCGCCACTGAAGCTTTCTTT
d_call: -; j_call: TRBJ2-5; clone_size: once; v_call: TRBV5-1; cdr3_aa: CASSLGEETQYF; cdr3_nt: TGCGCCAGCAGCTTGGGAGAAGAGACCCAGTACTTC
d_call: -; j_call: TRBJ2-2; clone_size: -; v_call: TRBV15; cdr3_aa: CATSRTRGPGPGELFF; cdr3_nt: TGTGCCACCAGCAGAACCCGGGGGCCGGGGCCCGGGGAGCTGTTTTTT
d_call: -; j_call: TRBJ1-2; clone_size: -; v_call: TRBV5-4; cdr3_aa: CASSLGADNYGYTF; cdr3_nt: TGTGCCAGCAGCTTAGGGGCGGATAACTATGGCTACACCTTC
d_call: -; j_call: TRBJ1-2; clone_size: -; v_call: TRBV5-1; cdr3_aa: CASSSDSLKGYTF; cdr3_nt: TGCGCCAGCAGCTCGGACAGTCTGAAAGGCTACACCTTC
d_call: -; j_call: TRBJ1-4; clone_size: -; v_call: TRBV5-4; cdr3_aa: CASSTGGGFDEKLFF; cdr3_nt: TGTGCCAGCAGCACCGGGGGGGGTTTCGATGAAAAACTGTTTTTT
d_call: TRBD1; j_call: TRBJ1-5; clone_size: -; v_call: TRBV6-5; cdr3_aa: CASSTRQGWNQPQHF; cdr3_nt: TGTGCCAGCAGTACCCGACAGGGATGGAATCAGCCCCAGCATTTT
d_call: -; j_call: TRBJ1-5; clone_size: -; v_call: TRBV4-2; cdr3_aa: CASSQVRGGDNQPQHF; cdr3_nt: TGTGCCAGCAGCCAAGTCCGGGGGGGTGACAATCAGCCCCAGCATTTT
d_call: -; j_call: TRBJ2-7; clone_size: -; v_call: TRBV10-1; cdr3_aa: CASSADGSYEQYF; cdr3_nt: TGCGCCAGCAGTGCTGACGGCTCCTACGAGCAGTACTTC
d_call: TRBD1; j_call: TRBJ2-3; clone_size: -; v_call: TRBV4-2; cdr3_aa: CASSLTGQSTDTQYF; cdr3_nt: TGTGCCAGCAGCCTTACGGGACAGAGCACAGATACGCAGTATTTT
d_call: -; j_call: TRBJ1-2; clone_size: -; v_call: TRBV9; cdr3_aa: CASSVYREGSAYGYTF; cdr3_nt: TGTGCCAGCAGCGTTTATAGGGAGGGATCTGCCTATGGCTACACCTTC
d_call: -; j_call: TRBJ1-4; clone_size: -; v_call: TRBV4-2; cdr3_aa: CASSQTAGATNEKLFF; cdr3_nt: TGTGCCAGCAGCCAAACGGCAGGGGCAACTAATGAAAAACTGTTTTTT